The T cell receptor (beta chain) described here comes from a study of cytomegalovirus exposure and HLA in healthy donors. Regarding the study as a whole: Later analysis showed most CMV-associated TCR beta chains appearing HLA-restricted. Later analysis demonstrated an association between a missense DCLRE1C variant and TCR beta V- and J-gene trimming. Per a prior analysis, the majority of TCR beta V segments were productive roughly 87% or roughly 30% of the time.

Trimming took 5 bases from V and 9 from J; bases not matched to a gene: 6. The CDR3 is 13 amino acids. The germline V gene has CDR1 SSHAT and CDR2 FNYEAQ (reference sequence). In the case of this clone: Its cognate antigen is unknown.

The PCR made use of 60 Vbeta and 13 Jbeta primers. The assay was immunoSEQ multiplex PCR, and TCRdb's table has in-frame clones only and misses some. Among 70,000 to 100,000 clones listed, roughly 80% were seen once. Sequenced: PBMCs. This chain links TRBV7-7 with TRBJ2-1, with 8 nucleotides matching TRBD2. This sequence was found in a man between 50 and 59 years old in good health and CMV-seropositive. CDR3 residues: CASSATSGSEQFF. The CDR3 DNA sequence: TGTGCCAGCAGCGCAACTAGCGGCAGTGAGCAGTTCTTC.